Each of the 8 T cell receptor beta chains below was sequenced from the same sample in a study of cytomegalovirus exposure and HLA in healthy donors. PCR was performed using 60 Vbeta and 13 Jbeta primers. Generated by immunoSEQ multiplex PCR, the TCRdb table keeps only in-frame clones and is missing some. The sample records about 150,000 clones, about 88% being singletons. Material: PBMCs. All receptors derive from a woman between 18 and 30 years old in good health and CMV-seronegative.

The DNA of the CDR3 is TGCGCCAGCAGCCAAGATCTGGGACGGGGGATCACAGATACGCAGTATTTT. Protein product: CASSQDLGRGITDTQYF. The chain joins TRBV4-1 to TRBJ2-3, with D possibly TRBD2 on 6 matching bases. The V end lost 0 bases, the J end lost 2 bases, and 15 bases lay between the germline ends. Germline-derived CDR1 and CDR2 are MGHRA and YSYEKL. The CDR3 is 17 residues long.

V and J are TRBV5-1 and TRBJ1-6; TRBD1 agrees at 7 bases. The CDR3 has 15 amino acids. With 4 bases clipped from V and 5 bases from J, the junction kept 6 bases outside the gene matches. CDR1 is SGHRS, CDR2 YFSETQ, per germline. CDR3 DNA: TGCGCCAGCAGCCTCAGGACAGGAAATAATTCACCCCTCCACTTT. Translating it yields CASSLRTGNNSPLHF.

Only one count was recorded for this clone. The rearrangement joins TRBV29-1 to TRBJ2-1; 8 bases match TRBD2. Germline values: CDR1 SQVTM, CDR2 ANQGSEA. Germline trimming cut 2 bases from V and 4 bases from J; bases unmatched to any gene: 7. The CDR3 spans 15 residues. In nucleotides, the CDR3 is TGCAGCGTTGAACCGGGACTAGGCTCTTACAATGAGCAGTTCTTC. Translating gives CSVEPGLGSYNEQFF.

The chain carries TRBV5-1 and TRBJ2-2; D is possibly TRBD1 (6 bases). CDR1 is SGHRS and CDR2 is YFSETQ in the germline V gene. The CDR3 contains 16 residues. The germline V and J ends were trimmed by 5 bases and 4 bases, with 18 bases remaining between them. Written as DNA, the CDR3 is TGCGCCAGCAGGCCCAGGGGCTTCATTAGCACCGGGGAGCTGTTTTTT. Translating it yields CASRPRGFISTGELFF.

V gene TRBV29-1 combines with J gene TRBJ2-3; D possibly corresponds to TRBD1 (6 bases). Germline V gene data show CDR1 as SQVTM and CDR2 as ANQGSEA. Trimming shortened V by 6 bases and J by 2 bases, and 15 bases separated the two germline ends. This CDR3 is 14 amino acids long. Here the CDR3 DNA reads TGCAGCGTACTCGGGACAACTTACACAGATACGCAGTATTTT. Encoded protein: CSVLGTTYTDTQYF.

The chain recombines TRBV25-1 with TRBJ2-1, with 8 bases fitting TRBD1. Germline trimming cut 6 bases from V and 1 base from J; bases unmatched to any gene: 5. The CDR3 covers 15 residues. Germline CDR1 and CDR2: MGHDK and SYGVNS. CDR3 DNA sequence: TGTGCCAGCAGAACAGGGGGTGGTTCCTACAATGAGCAGTTCTTC. As protein: CASRTGGGSYNEQFF. The complete variable domain, with remaining parts taken from reference TRBV25-1 and TRBJ2-1, reads EADIYQTPRYLVIGTGKKITLECSQTMGHDKMYWYQQDPGMELHLIHYSYGVNSTEKGDLSSESTVSRIRTEHFPLTLESARPSHTSQYLCASRTGGGSYNEQFFGPGTRLTVL.

The chain uses TRBV11-2 and TRBJ2-1, with 13 positions matching TRBD2. J gave up 3 bases and V 4 bases, and 6 bases lay outside the gene matches. The CDR3 has 17 amino acids. Per germline, CDR1 SGHAT and CDR2 FQNNGV. The CDR3 loop is CASSSWTSGSGYNEQFF. The CDR3 region has the DNA TGTGCCAGCAGCTCCTGGACTAGCGGGAGTGGCTACAATGAGCAGTTCTTC.

The rearrangement joins TRBV11-3 to TRBJ2-1, with 7 bases aligning to TRBD2. The CDR3 has 17 amino acids. V dropped 4 bases and J dropped 5; count of bases not matched to a gene: 14. Germline V gene data show CDR1 as SGHNT and CDR2 as YENEEA. The CDR3 region is CASSSSHSAGAHNEQFF. The CDR3 nucleotides read TGTGCCAGCAGCTCCAGCCATAGTGCGGGAGCTCACAATGAGCAGTTCTTC.